Below, 19 T cell receptor beta chains from the same sample are listed, as sequenced in a study of T cell repertoires and HLA-DP antigens (dated 2018 in TCRdb). Libraries were constructed by the immunoSEQ multiplex PCR assay. This is the immuneACCESS table as TCRdb keeps it, with only in-frame sequences that have V and J called. A part of the clones is gone; compared with another copy, unresolved V genes explain less than half, and the rest is unexplained. The sample data list over 100,000 clones, and over 90% of these were observed just once. About 0.25% of the sample belongs to the ten largest clones. These receptors lack a known antigen. The sequenced material came from CD4+ T cells from PBMCs. The receptors derive from a woman between 18 and 29 years old in good health and CMV-seronegative.

V is TRBV19 and J is TRBJ1-1, with a weak D call TRBD1 (5 bases). The CDR3 runs to 14 residues. Trimming stripped 8 bases from V and 6 bases from J, with 19 bases between. CDR1 LNHDA and CDR2 SQIVND come from the germline V gene (reference sequence). Here the CDR3 DNA reads TGTGCCAGTCGGGACGGGACCACTAGAGCTGAAGCTTTCTTT. Protein sequence: CASRDGTTRAEAFF.

This chain joins TRBV4-1 and TRBJ2-5, with no clear D. The CDR3 extends over 13 amino acids. Germline-derived CDR1 and CDR2 are MGHRA and YSYEKL. Between the trimmed V and J ends, which lost 1 base and 5 bases, there was a span of 8 bases. The DNA for the CDR3 is TGCGCCAGCAGCCAAGGGCCAAGGGAGACCCAGTACTTC. Residues: CASSQGPRETQYF.

This clone was detected once. The gene calls are TRBV18 and TRBJ1-2; TRBD1 might be the D (5 bases). Trimming left V 5 bases short and J 3 bases short, with 16 bases between. Germline CDR1 and CDR2: KGHSH and LQKENI. The CDR3 is 15 residues long. The CDR3 loop is CASSMSSVGDYGYTF. The CDR3 region has the DNA TGTGCCAGCTCAATGAGTTCCGTAGGGGACTATGGCTACACCTTC.

The genes are TRBV18 and TRBJ2-3; TRBD1 aligns across 8 bases. The V segment lost 4 bases and the J segment 4 bases; nucleotides outside the gene matches: 7. Germline-derived CDR1 and CDR2 are KGHSH and LQKENI. This CDR3 has 15 amino acids. The CDR3 loop reads CASSQQGAPPDTQYF. In DNA form, the CDR3 reads TGTGCCAGCTCACAGCAGGGGGCGCCCCCAGATACGCAGTATTTT. Drawing the rest from reference TRBV18 and TRBJ2-3, the complete variable domain is NAGVMQNPRHLVRRRGQEARLRCSPMKGHSHVYWYRQLPEEGLKFMVYLQKENIIDESGMPKERFSAEFPKEGPSILRIQQVVRGDSAAYFCASSQQGAPPDTQYFGPGTRLTVL.

The chain couples TRBV27 to TRBJ2-7; 9 bases fit TRBD1. The CDR3 runs 14 residues. Trimming at V came to 5 bases and at J to 2 bases, leaving 4 bases not matched to a gene. Germline CDR1 reads MNHEY; CDR2 reads SMNVEV (reference sequence). CDR3: CASSPGTGPYEQYF. DNA for the CDR3: TGTGCCAGCAGTCCTGGGACAGGGCCCTACGAGCAGTACTTC.

The rearrangement joins TRBV28 to TRBJ1-2; 12 positions match TRBD1. CDR1 is MDHEN and CDR2 is SYDVKM in the germline V gene. Trimming removed 2 bases from V and 4 bases from J; junction bases left unmatched: 5. The CDR3 contains 16 residues. The CDR3 here is CASSLGGTGGSYGYTF. CDR3 bases: TGTGCCAGCAGTTTAGGCGGGACAGGGGGCAGCTATGGCTACACCTTC.

The chain is built from TRBV7-9 and TRBJ2-3, with 9 bases identical to TRBD1. This CDR3 has 16 amino acids. Trimming took 5 bases from V and 3 from J; bases not matched to a gene: 9. The germline V gene has CDR1 SEHNR and CDR2 FQNEAQ (reference sequence). The CDR3 loop is CASSTSGTGTTDTQYF. The CDR3 nucleotides are TGTGCCAGCAGCACTTCCGGGACAGGGACTACAGATACGCAGTATTTT.

The V gene is TRBV6-6, the J gene TRBJ1-5; tentatively, D is TRBD1 (5 bases). CDR3 length: 14 residues. From germline, CDR1 is MNHNY and CDR2 SVGAGI (reference sequence). Trimming left V 6 bases short and J 6 bases short, with 15 bases between. The CDR3 DNA sequence: TGTGCCAGCAGCCAGGCAGGGTCGGGTCAGCCCCAGCATTTT. Translated: CASSQAGSGQPQHF.

This chain links TRBV7-2 with TRBJ2-6, with D unresolved. This CDR3 region has 13 residues. Trimming cost V 3 bases and J 3 bases, with 3 bases left between them. Germline CDR1 and CDR2: SGHTA and FQGNSA. DNA of the CDR3: TGTGCCAGCAGCTTCAGTGGGGCCAACGTCCTGACTTTC. It codes for CASSFSGANVLTF.

The table lists this clone with a few counts. V usage is TRBV6-6 and J usage is TRBJ1-2; D possibly corresponds to TRBD1 (5 bases). This CDR3 is 15 amino acids long. Germline CDR1 is MNHNY and CDR2 is SVGAGI (reference sequence). Trimming shortened V by 2 bases and J by 2 bases, and 12 bases separated the two germline ends. The CDR3 loop reads CASSYVGAKNYGYTF. For the CDR3, the DNA is TGTGCCAGCAGTTACGTAGGGGCGAAGAACTATGGCTACACCTTC.

This chain joins TRBV6-5 and TRBJ2-5, with D tentatively TRBD2 (5 bases). The length of the CDR3 is 14 residues. The germline V and J ends were trimmed by 2 bases and 5 bases, with 12 bases remaining between them. Germline values: CDR1 MNHEY, CDR2 SVGAGI. The CDR3 sequence: CASSYRPWRETQYF. The CDR3 nucleotides are TGTGCCAGCAGTTACAGGCCCTGGAGGGAGACCCAGTACTTC.

About this clone itself: Additional DNA sequences in this sample encode the identical CDR3. The rearrangement links TRBV5-6 to TRBJ1-2, with no clear D. Trimming left V 2 bases short and J 2 bases short, with 1 base between. The CDR3 length is 11 residues. Per the germline V gene, CDR1 is SGHDT and CDR2 is YYEEEE. DNA for the CDR3: TGTGCCAGCAGCTTCAACTATGGCTACACCTTC. It yields the protein CASSFNYGYTF.

The chain employs TRBV5-8 and TRBJ2-1; D is possibly TRBD2 (5 bases). The CDR3 extends over 14 amino acids. CDR1 is SGHTS, CDR2 YDEGEE, per germline. V lost 0 bases to trimming and J lost 6 bases, with 10 bases between them. CDR3 sequence: CASSLASSRNEQFF. DNA for the CDR3: TGTGCCAGCAGCTTGGCTAGCTCTCGCAATGAGCAGTTCTTC.

The chain couples TRBV11-3 to TRBJ2-7, with TRBD2 identical over 7 bases. CDR1 is SGHNT, CDR2 YENEEA, per germline. V shed 2 bases and J 0 bases; nucleotides not matched to a gene: 1. There are 14 residues in the CDR3. CDR3 nucleotide sequence: TGTGCCAGCAGCTTATGGGGGGGCTCCTACGAGCAGTACGTC. It encodes CASSLWGGSYEQYV.

The J gene is TRBJ2-7, the V gene TRBV5-4; D is ambiguous. The CDR3 extends over 14 amino acids. The ends were cut back, 1 base at V and 3 bases at J, with 11 bases in the middle. Germline lookup yields CDR1 SGHNT and CDR2 YYREEE (reference sequence). The CDR3 reads CASSLTDVDYEQYF. The CDR3 DNA is TGTGCCAGCAGCTTGACTGACGTAGACTACGAGCAGTACTTC.

The chain combines TRBV5-1 with TRBJ2-1; TRBD2 might be the D (5 bases). The CDR3 length is 11 residues. The V end lost 7 bases, the J end lost 9 bases, and 11 bases lay between the germline ends. Germline CDR1 is SGHRS and CDR2 is YFSETQ. The CDR3 coding sequence is TGCGCCAGCTCGGACGGAGGTGAGCAGTTCTTC. This gives the protein CASSDGGEQFF. Looking up the rest from reference TRBV5-1 and TRBJ2-1 gives the full variable domain: KAGVTQTPRYLIKTRGQQVTLSCSPISGHRSVSWYQQTPGQGLQFLFEYFSETQRNKGNFPGRFSGRQFSNSRSEMNVSTLELGDSALYLCASSDGGEQFFGPGTRLTVL.

With regard to this clone: Germline is not matched at one junction end, which may reflect a read error. This chain joins TRBV7-7 and TRBJ1-1; D is perhaps TRBD1 (6 bases). This CDR3 has 15 amino acids. The germline V gene has CDR1 SSHAT and CDR2 FNYEAQ (reference sequence). The CDR3 bases are TGTGCTAGCAGCCCATATGGGGGCAGGAACACTGAAGCTTTCTTT. Its protein is CASSPYGGRNTEAFF.

This clone was counted a few times. The rearrangement joins TRBV6-1 to TRBJ2-3; TRBD1 matches at 12 bases. Trimming removed 9 bases from V and 6 bases from J; junction bases left unmatched: 7. The CDR3 contains 14 residues. CDR1 is MNHNS, CDR2 SASEGT, per germline. The CDR3 DNA is TGTGCCAGTGACCGGGACAGGGGGCGGGATACGCAGTATTTT. The encoded protein is CASDRDRGRDTQYF.

The CDR3 loop reads CASSFQGPTDTQYF. Here the CDR3 DNA reads TGTGCCAGCAGTTTCCAAGGGCCAACAGATACGCAGTATTTT. The chain carries TRBV27 and TRBJ2-3; the D is unclear. Germline loops: CDR1 MNHEY, CDR2 SMNVEV (reference sequence). The CDR3 totals 14 residues. V was trimmed by 3 bases and J by 3 bases, leaving 10 bases between them.